This is a list of T cell receptor beta chains from one sample in a study of identical twins. TCRdb used MiXCR to reprocess the 5' RACE reads, holding one entry per CDR3 protein. The table includes 1.5 million to 2 million distinct CDR3 sequences, about 31% detected once. Material for sequencing was cord blood. The receptors were gathered from a newborn girl in good health. The CDR3 runs from the conserved cysteine through the conserved F or W. The D gene is left open where the match is weak. Clone size, where shown, is once, few, many, or a class for clones that have expanded.

j_gene | d_gene | abundance | v_gene | CDR3nt | CDR3aa
TRBJ1-3 | NA | NA | TRBV15 | TGTGCCACCAGCTACGAGAACTCTGGAAACACCATATATTTT | CATSYENSGNTIYF
TRBJ1-4 | TRBD1 | NA | TRBV27 | TGTGCCAGCAGTTACGCAGGGGGTGTTGAAAAACTGTTTTTT | CASSYAGGVEKLFF
TRBJ1-4 | TRBD1 | few | TRBV7-8 | TGTGCCAGCAGCCCGCGGAGGGGGCGGGCTAATGAAAAACTGTTTTTT | CASSPRRGRANEKLFF
TRBJ2-7 | NA | many | TRBV29-1 | TGCAGCGTCGAGAATGAGGTCGGCGAGCAGTACTTC | CSVENEVGEQYF
TRBJ2-7 | TRBD1 | NA | TRBV20-1 | TGCAGTGCTAGATGGGACAGGGGGTCCTACGAGCAGTACTTC | CSARWDRGSYEQYF
TRBJ2-1 | TRBD2 | NA | TRBV5-4 | TGTGCCAGCAGCCCGGCCGGGACTAGCGGTTTAGAGCAGTTCTTC | CASSPAGTSGLEQFF
TRBJ1-4 | NA | many | TRBV10-3 | TGTGCCATCAGTGAGTCAGGGGAACTGTTTTTT | CAISESGELFF
TRBJ2-3 | TRBD2 | NA | TRBV29-1 | TGCAGCGTTGATACTAGCGGGAGCACAGATACGCAGTATTTT | CSVDTSGSTDTQYF
TRBJ2-7 | TRBD1 | NA | TRBV11-2 | TGTGCCAGCAGCCCCCTCCGGACAGGGAACTACAATGAGCAGTACTTC | CASSPLRTGNYNEQYF
TRBJ2-3 | NA | many | TRBV7-2 | TGTGCCAGCAGCTTAGTCGGTCTAGCGAGCACAGATACGCAGTATTTT | CASSLVGLASTDTQYF
TRBJ2-7 | TRBD2 | NA | TRBV4-1 | TGCGCCAGCAGCCAAGAGAGTACAGGACTAGCAGCCTACGAGCAGTACTTC | CASSQESTGLAAYEQYF
TRBJ1-1 | NA | NA | TRBV20-1 | TGCAGTGCCCCCCGACAGGTGGTGAACACTGAAGCTTTCTTT | CSAPRQVVNTEAFF
TRBJ2-1 | TRBD2 | few | TRBV20-1 | TGCAGTGCTAGTCCTAGCGGGGGTAGCCCGCATGAGCAGTTCTTC | CSASPSGGSPHEQFF
TRBJ2-1 | TRBD1 | NA | TRBV25-1 | TGTGCCAGCAGTGAATTGGAGGGACAGGGTTCCTACAATGAGCAGTTCTTC | CASSELEGQGSYNEQFF
TRBJ1-2 | TRBD1 | few | TRBV12-3/TRBV12-4 | TGTGCCAGCAGTTTAGGGCGGACAGGGAGCTATGGCTACACCTTC | CASSLGRTGSYGYTF
TRBJ2-7 | TRBD1 | few | TRBV7-2 | TGTGCCAGCAGCGAAGGACAGGGAAAAACCTACGAGCAGTACTTC | CASSEGQGKTYEQYF
TRBJ2-5 | TRBD2 | NA | TRBV6-5 | TGTGCCAGCAGTGACCCGGGTCTAGCGGGGCACAATGAGCAGTACTTC | CASSDPGLAGHNEQYF
TRBJ1-1 | NA | NA | TRBV29-1 | TGCAGCGTTGAAGATGGTAGACATAGTAGGACTGAAGCTTTCTTT | CSVEDGRHSRTEAFF
TRBJ1-1 | NA | NA | TRBV6-9 | TGTGCCAGCAGTTGGACCCCAGGCCTGAACACTGAAGCTTTCTTT | CASSWTPGLNTEAFF
TRBJ2-7 | NA | many | TRBV20-1 | TGCAGTGCGCAACAGACAGCCTACGAGCAGTACTTC | CSAQQTAYEQYF
TRBJ2-3 | TRBD2 | few | TRBV7-2 | TGTGCCAGCAGCTTAGGGTCTAGCGGGAGTGGCACAGATACGCAGTATTTT | CASSLGSSGSGTDTQYF
TRBJ1-2 | NA | NA | TRBV28 | TGTGCCAGCAGTTTGAAGGGGCCCAACTATGGCTACACCTTC | CASSLKGPNYGYTF
TRBJ2-7 | TRBD2 | few | TRBV7-9 | TGTGCCAGCAGCTTAGGTTTTGTAGGGGGACTAGCGGGAGGAGGCTACGAGCAGTACTTC | CASSLGFVGGLAGGGYEQYF
TRBJ2-2 | NA | NA | TRBV2 | TGTGCCAGCCTCGGCTCACATACCGGGGAGCTGTTTTTT | CASLGSHTGELFF
TRBJ2-7 | NA | NA | TRBV5-5 | TGTGCCAGCAGCTCGTTGTGGGGGGCCTCCTACGAGCAGTACTTC | CASSSLWGASYEQYF
TRBJ2-7 | NA | NA | TRBV7-9 | TGTGCCAGCAGCGGGTGGGGGCTTCGAACCTACGAGCAGTACTTC | CASSGWGLRTYEQYF
TRBJ2-7 | TRBD1 | few | TRBV7-8 | TGTGCCAGCAGCTTAATGGCAGGGGGCTACTACGAGCAGTACTTC | CASSLMAGGYYEQYF
TRBJ1-5 | NA | few | TRBV11-2 | TGTGCCAGCAGCTTAGCCGTACAGGGATGGGATCAGCCCCAGCATTTT | CASSLAVQGWDQPQHF
TRBJ2-1 | NA | many | TRBV5-1 | TGCGCCAGCAGCTTGCGCGGTCCCTACAATGAGCAGTTCTTC | CASSLRGPYNEQFF
TRBJ2-7 | TRBD2 | NA | TRBV12-3/TRBV12-4 | TGTGCCAGCACCAGGGCTAGCGGGTACTCCCACAATGAGCAGTACTTC | CASTRASGYSHNEQYF
TRBJ2-4 | NA | few | TRBV29-1 | TGCAGCCACAAGTGGGCTGGTGAGTACTTC | CSHKWAGEYF
TRBJ2-1 | TRBD2 | NA | TRBV5-1 | TGCGCCAGCAGCCCACAGCCGGGACTAGCGGCCAATGAGCAGTTCTTC | CASSPQPGLAANEQFF
TRBJ2-7 | TRBD2 | few | TRBV6-2/TRBV6-3 | TGTGCCAGCAGTTACGGTCGTTTACTAGCGTCGGACTACGAGCAGTACTTC | CASSYGRLLASDYEQYF
TRBJ2-7 | NA | NA | TRBV6-1 | TGTGCCAGCAGTGAGGTCGGGGGGCGGATATCCTACGAGCAGTACTTC | CASSEVGGRISYEQYF
TRBJ2-4 | NA | once | TRBV19 | TGTGCCAGTAGTATAGGGGGACCTCTAGCCAAAAACATTCAGTACTTC | CASSIGGPLAKNIQYF
TRBJ2-7 | NA | once | TRBV6-1 | TGTGCCAGCAGGCTGGAGGGGATCGCCTACGAGCAGTACTTC | CASRLEGIAYEQYF
TRBJ2-5 | TRBD1 | NA | TRBV5-1 | TGCGCCAGCAGCTTGGGGCAGGGGGACCAGTACTTC | CASSLGQGDQYF
TRBJ2-1 | TRBD2 | few | TRBV7-8 | TGTGCCAGCAGCTTTTACTCCGTGCGGGAGGCTAATGAGCAGTTCTTC | CASSFYSVREANEQFF
TRBJ2-1 | NA | once | TRBV4-1 | TGCGCCAGCAGCCTCGGGGGAGCGTTCAATGAGCAGTTCTTC | CASSLGGAFNEQFF
TRBJ2-1 | NA | NA | TRBV28 | TGTGCCAGCAGTTCCTCGAGGGATGAGCAGTTCTTC | CASSSSRDEQFF
TRBJ1-2 | NA | NA | TRBV12-3/TRBV12-4 | TGTGCCAGCAGTAGGATGAGGGGCCAGTGGGGCTACACCTTC | CASSRMRGQWGYTF
TRBJ2-6 | NA | few | TRBV2 | TGTGCCAGCAGTGGACTGCTCGGGGCCAACGTCCTGACTTTC | CASSGLLGANVLTF
TRBJ2-3 | TRBD2 | once | TRBV5-4 | TGTGCCAGCAGCTTCGGAGCTAGCGGGAGGGCAGATACGCAGTATTTT | CASSFGASGRADTQYF
TRBJ1-6 | NA | few | TRBV6-1 | TGTGCCAGCAGTGAAGCGGTGCGGACGAATTCACCCCTCCACTTT | CASSEAVRTNSPLHF
TRBJ1-5 | NA | NA | TRBV5-8 | TGTGCCAGCAGCCGAGGGCGGATCAATCAGCCCCAGCATTTT | CASSRGRINQPQHF
TRBJ1-2 | TRBD1 | few | TRBV9 | TGTGCCAGCAGCGTAGCCCTGGACAGGGGCGGCTATGGCTACACCTTC | CASSVALDRGGYGYTF
TRBJ1-2 | NA | few | TRBV4-2 | TGTGCCAGCAGCCTCGACAGGTCTAGGGTCGTATATGGCTACACCTTC | CASSLDRSRVVYGYTF
TRBJ2-5 | TRBD2 | few | TRBV9 | TGTGCCAGCAGCGGGACTAGCGGGAGTAAGGAGACCCAGTACTTC | CASSGTSGSKETQYF
TRBJ2-4 | TRBD2 | NA | TRBV12-3/TRBV12-4 | TGTGCCAGCAGTTTCGGGCTAGCGGGGGGACTAGCCAAAAGCATTCAGTACTTC | CASSFGLAGGLAKSIQYF
TRBJ1-1 | TRBD1 | NA | TRBV12-3/TRBV12-4 | TGTGCCAGCAGTCTTTTACCGGACAGGCTCACTGAAGCTTTCTTT | CASSLLPDRLTEAFF
TRBJ1-5 | TRBD1 | few | TRBV20-1 | TGCAGTGCTTACGACAGGGATAGCAATCAGCCCCAGCATTTT | CSAYDRDSNQPQHF
TRBJ2-1 | NA | few | TRBV10-3 | TGTGCCATCAGTGAGTCGATGATAGCAACCCAGTCCTACAATGAGCAGTTCTTC | CAISESMIATQSYNEQFF
TRBJ1-6 | NA | NA | TRBV29-1 | TGCAGCGTCAATTCACCCCTCCACTTT | CSVNSPLHF